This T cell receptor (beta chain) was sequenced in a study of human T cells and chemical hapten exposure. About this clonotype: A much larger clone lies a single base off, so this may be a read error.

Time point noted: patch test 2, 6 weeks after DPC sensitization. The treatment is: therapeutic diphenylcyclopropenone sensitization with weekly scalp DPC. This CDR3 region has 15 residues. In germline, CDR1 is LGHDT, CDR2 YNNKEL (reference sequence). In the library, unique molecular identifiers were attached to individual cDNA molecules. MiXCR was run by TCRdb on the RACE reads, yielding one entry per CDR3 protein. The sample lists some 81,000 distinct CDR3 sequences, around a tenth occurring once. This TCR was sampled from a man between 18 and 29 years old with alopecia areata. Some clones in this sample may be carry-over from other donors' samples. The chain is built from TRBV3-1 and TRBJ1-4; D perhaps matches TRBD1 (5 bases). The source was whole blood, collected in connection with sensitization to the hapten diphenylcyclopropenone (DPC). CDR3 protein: CASSQARGSNEKLYF. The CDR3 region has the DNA TGTGCCAGCAGCCAAGCTCGGGGCTCTAATGAAAAACTGTATTTT.